One sample yielded the 26 T cell receptor beta chains listed below, sequenced in a study of blood T cell repertoires in COVID-19. The table came from immunoSEQ multiplex PCR; TCRdb's copy has only in-frame clones and leaves some out. This sample has tens of thousands of clones, with approximately 83% found just once. Sequencing was performed on peripheral blood. These receptors came from a man aged 55 to 70 with acute or convalescent COVID-19.

The V and J genes are TRBV3-1 (or the pseudogene TRBV3-2) and TRBJ2-5; unclear D gene. Germline V lookup: CDR1 LGHDT, CDR2 YNNKEL (reference sequence). Trimming shortened V by 3 bases and J by 7 bases, and 6 bases separated the two germline ends. The CDR3 extends over 11 amino acids. The CDR3: CASSQPGTQYF. CDR3 bases: TGTGCCAGCAGCCAGCCAGGGACCCAGTACTTC.

The gene calls are TRBV5-1 and TRBJ2-1, with TRBD2 as a possible D gene (6 bases). V lost 0 bases and J lost 5, with 12 bases in between. Germline V gene lookup returns CDR1 SGHRS and CDR2 YFSETQ. This CDR3 spans 15 amino acids. CDR3: CASSLGLAQNNEQFF. In DNA, the CDR3 is TGCGCCAGCAGCTTGGGCCTAGCGCAGAACAATGAGCAGTTCTTC.

This clone was detected only once. The V gene is TRBV6-1, the J gene TRBJ2-7; 9 nucleotides agree with TRBD2. V lost 2 bases to trimming and J lost 5 bases; unmatched junction nucleotides: 7. Germline V lookup: CDR1 MNHNS, CDR2 SASEGT. CDR3 length: 15 amino acids. The CDR3 DNA follows: TGTGCCAGCAGTGAATCCGGCGGGAGGGCCAACGAGCAGTACTTC. This gives the protein CASSESGGRANEQYF.

The V and J genes are TRBV11-1 and TRBJ2-1; 10 nucleotides align to TRBD1. Losses at the gene ends were 3 bases for V and 5 bases for J; bases not matched to a gene: 4. Germline-derived CDR1 and CDR2 are SGHAT and FQDESV (reference sequence). This CDR3 region has 15 residues. The chain's CDR3 is CASSFGQGVNNEQFF. CDR3 sequence (DNA): TGTGCCAGCAGCTTTGGACAGGGGGTTAACAATGAGCAGTTCTTC.

V and J are TRBV30 and TRBJ2-7; 8 bases agree with TRBD1. Germline CDR1 GTSNPN, CDR2 SVGIG (reference sequence). The CDR3 consists of 16 residues. Losses at the gene ends were 0 bases for V and 2 bases for J; bases not matched to a gene: 9. The CDR3 region is CAWSVSPGQVTYEQYF. CDR3 in DNA: TGTGCCTGGAGTGTATCGCCGGGACAGGTTACCTACGAGCAGTACTTC.

This clone was counted once. V usage is TRBV9 and J usage is TRBJ2-1; 7 nucleotides align to TRBD2. V was pared by 4 bases and J by 9 bases, with 10 bases of the junction left unmatched. This CDR3 spans 14 amino acids. The germline CDR1 and CDR2 sequences are SGDLS and YYNGEE. The CDR3 DNA follows: TGTGCCAGCAGCAAAGGACTAGTTCCCAGTGAGCAGTTCTTC. Translating gives CASSKGLVPSEQFF. Full variable domain (rest looked up from reference TRBV9 and TRBJ2-1): DSGVTQTPKHLITATGQRVTLRCSPRSGDLSVYWYQQSLDQGLQFLIQYYNGEERAKGNILERFSAQQFPDLHSELNLSSLELGDSALYFCASSKGLVPSEQFFGPGTRLTVL.

The chain combines TRBV27 with TRBJ2-1; 8 bases match TRBD2. The CDR3 is 14 amino acids. The germline CDR1 and CDR2 sequences are MNHEY and SMNVEV (reference sequence). J lost 9 bases, V lost 11 bases, and 15 bases had no gene match. CDR3 region: CASGGGGRSGEQFF. The CDR3 region has the DNA TGTGCCTCCGGGGGCGGGGGGCGGTCGGGTGAGCAGTTCTTC.

The chain employs TRBV7-2 and TRBJ2-5; 10 nucleotides match TRBD2. Per the germline V gene, CDR1 is SGHTA and CDR2 is FQGNSA. The CDR3 contains 15 residues. V was pared by 5 bases and J by 2 bases, with 5 bases of the junction left unmatched. CDR3 DNA sequence: TGTGCCAGCAGCCCTTTTAGCGGGAGGCAAGAGACCCAGTACTTC. Translated, it gives CASSPFSGRQETQYF.

The V and J genes are TRBV4-1 and TRBJ1-1; maybe TRBD1 (5 bases). The CDR3 is made up of 18 amino acids. Germline V gene data show CDR1 as MGHRA and CDR2 as YSYEKL. The germline V and J ends were trimmed by 0 bases and 0 bases, with 17 bases remaining between them. The CDR3 DNA reads as TGCGCCAGCAGCCAAGATAACCTCAGGGTGGGGATGAACACTGAAGCTTTCTTT. The encoded protein is CASSQDNLRVGMNTEAFF.

V gene TRBV7-9 combines with J gene TRBJ1-5; 8 bases map to TRBD1. Germline V gene lookup returns CDR1 SEHNR and CDR2 FQNEAQ (reference sequence). V was pared by 4 bases and J by 2 bases, with 1 base of the junction left unmatched. The CDR3 covers 14 residues. The CDR3 region has the DNA TGTGCCAGCAGCTCGACAGGGGGCAATCAGCCCCAGCATTTT. Its translation is CASSSTGGNQPQHF.

The chain uses TRBV25-1 and TRBJ2-7; D call uncertain. CDR3 length equals 17 residues. The germline V and J ends were trimmed by 3 bases and 0 bases, with 18 bases remaining between them. Looked up from germline, CDR1 is MGHDK and CDR2 is SYGVNS. This CDR3 reads CASSDQTTSPSSYEQYF. Here the CDR3 DNA reads TGTGCCAGCAGTGACCAAACGACTTCACCGAGCTCCTACGAGCAGTACTTC.

The chain employs TRBV6-2 or TRBV6-3 and TRBJ1-2; possible D gene TRBD1, 5 bases. Germline values: CDR1 MNHEY, CDR2 SVGEGT. V was clipped by 2 bases and J by 4 bases, with 8 bases between them. The CDR3 sequence is 13 residues long. As DNA, the CDR3 is TGTGCCAGCAGTTACAAGACAGTCTATGGCTACACCTTC. Translated, it gives CASSYKTVYGYTF.

The V gene is TRBV6-5, the J gene TRBJ2-7; 8 nucleotides line up with TRBD2. CDR3 length equals 15 residues. The J segment lost 6 bases and the V segment lost 7 bases, leaving 14 bases of the junction unmatched. CDR1 is MNHEY, CDR2 SVGAGI, per germline. CDR3: CASTSRPAGVSEQYF. The DNA for the CDR3 is TGTGCCAGCACATCTCGACCAGCGGGGGTTAGCGAGCAGTACTTC.

J is TRBJ1-6 and V is TRBV5-1; 7 bases are shared with TRBD1. CDR1 and CDR2 (germline): SGHRS, YFSETQ. With 0 bases clipped from V and 10 bases from J, the junction kept 7 bases outside the gene matches. The CDR3 has 15 residues. The DNA for the CDR3 is TGCGCCAGCAGCTTGGGAGGGCAGGGGGGCTCACCCCTCCACTTT. Amino acids: CASSLGGQGGSPLHF.

The CDR3 region is CASSQRREAPTYEQYF. The CDR3 bases are TGCGCCAGCAGCCAACGGCGGGAGGCCCCCACCTACGAGCAGTACTTC. The J gene is TRBJ2-7, the V gene TRBV4-1; the match to TRBD2 covers 8 bases. Germline V gene data show CDR1 as MGHRA and CDR2 as YSYEKL. The V segment lost 2 bases and the J segment 2 bases; nucleotides outside the gene matches: 8. The CDR3 runs to 16 residues.

V is TRBV11-3 and J is TRBJ2-3, with D possibly matching TRBD2 (6 bases). CDR3 length equals 17 residues. Trimming removed 3 bases at V and 0 bases at J, with 16 bases between. The germline gives CDR1 SGHNT, CDR2 YENEEA. In DNA, the CDR3 is TGTGCCAGCAGCTTGGGTGGGCCCCGGGGGAGCACAGATACGCAGTATTTT. Protein: CASSLGGPRGSTDTQYF.

V usage is TRBV6-2 or TRBV6-3 and J usage is TRBJ1-5; D is unclear. The V and J ends lost 4 bases and 5 bases respectively, with 12 bases between them. The CDR3 is 14 amino acids. Germline loops: CDR1 MNHEY, CDR2 SVGEGT. The CDR3 reads CASSSEHPDQPQHF. CDR3 coding DNA: TGTGCCAGCAGTTCTGAACACCCAGATCAGCCCCAGCATTTT.

This clone came up once. This chain uses TRBV5-1 with TRBJ1-3; D is undetermined. The germline gives CDR1 SGHRS, CDR2 YFSETQ. The CDR3 has 15 residues. V was clipped by 4 bases and J by 1 base, with 12 bases between them. The CDR3 nucleotides are TGCGCCAGCAGCCCCCGGGAGACATCTGGAAACACCATATATTTT. As protein: CASSPRETSGNTIYF.

This chain uses TRBV10-3 with TRBJ2-3; D unresolved. V lost 2 bases to trimming and J lost 0 bases, with 15 bases between them. CDR3 length equals 17 residues. Germline V CDR1 and CDR2: ENHRY, SYGVKD. CDR3 loop: CAISEHRVPSSTDTQYF. DNA for the CDR3: TGTGCCATCAGTGAGCACCGGGTTCCATCTAGCACAGATACGCAGTATTTT.

The chain uses TRBV14 and TRBJ2-1; unclear D gene. CDR1 SGHDN and CDR2 FVKESK come from the germline V gene. With 1 base removed from V and 15 bases from J, the gap between germline ends came to 19 bases. This CDR3 comprises 14 residues. This CDR3 is CASSQAYQSARVFF. As DNA, the CDR3 is TGTGCCAGCAGCCAAGCCTATCAGAGCGCTCGCGTGTTCTTC.

This clone was recorded once. The chain combines TRBV30 with TRBJ2-7, with TRBD2 as a possible D gene (6 bases). The germline V and J ends were trimmed by 0 bases and 7 bases, with 22 bases remaining between them. The CDR3 is 16 amino acids. Germline loops: CDR1 GTSNPN, CDR2 SVGIG (reference sequence). The chain's CDR3 is CAWSVSISGPAEEQYF. CDR3 DNA: TGTGCCTGGAGTGTATCTATAAGCGGGCCCGCAGAGGAGCAGTACTTC. Full variable domain (rest looked up from reference TRBV30 and TRBJ2-7): SQTIHQWPATLVQPVGSPLSLECTVEGTSNPNLYWYRQAAGRGLQLLFYSVGIGQISSEVPQNLSASRPQDRQFILSSKKLLLSDSGFYLCAWSVSISGPAEEQYFGPGTRLTVT.

The chain combines TRBV6-5 with TRBJ2-2; perhaps TRBD2 as D (5 bases). Per the germline V gene, CDR1 is MNHEY and CDR2 is SVGAGI. This CDR3 is 14 amino acids long. V was cut by 8 bases and J by 8 bases, with 18 bases left in between. This chain's CDR3 is CASSGPRGSGELFF. Here the CDR3 DNA reads TGTGCCAGCTCCGGGCCCCGGGGATCGGGGGAGCTGTTTTTT.

This sequence joins TRBV10-3 and TRBJ1-1; the D is unclear. Germline CDR1 reads ENHRY; CDR2 reads SYGVKD. V lost 3 bases, J lost 4 bases, and 12 bases lay in between. This CDR3 spans 14 amino acids. CDR3 residues: CAISDPGLSTEAFF. The CDR3 DNA sequence: TGTGCCATCAGTGACCCGGGGTTGAGCACTGAAGCTTTCTTT.

This chain connects TRBV9 to TRBJ1-1; a possible D gene is TRBD1 (6 bases). The CDR3 contains 14 residues. V lost 0 bases and J lost 8, with 14 bases in between. Per germline, CDR1 SGDLS and CDR2 YYNGEE. The CDR3 is CASSVVAGALEAFF. CDR3 DNA: TGTGCCAGCAGCGTAGTGGCAGGGGCTTTGGAAGCTTTCTTT.

This chain links TRBV18 with TRBJ1-1, with a tentative D call TRBD1 (6 bases). The CDR3 spans 13 residues. Between the trimmed V and J ends, which lost 3 bases and 6 bases, there was a span of 11 bases. Germline CDR1 is KGHSH and CDR2 is LQKENI. In nucleotides, the CDR3 is TGTGCCAGCTCACCTACAGGGAGTCCTGAAGCTTTCTTT. Its protein product is CASSPTGSPEAFF.

This clone came up once. CDR3 residues: CASSSDTGELFF. CDR3 nucleotides: TGTGCCAGCAGCTCCGACACCGGGGAGCTGTTTTTT. The chain has TRBV5-4 and TRBJ2-2; D is unresolved. The CDR3 runs to 12 residues. CDR1 is SGHNT and CDR2 is YYREEE in the germline V gene (reference sequence). The ends were cut back, 3 bases at V and 3 bases at J, with 3 bases in the middle.